The sample holds a few counts of the clone carrying this T cell receptor (beta chain). The antigen remains undetermined. Germline V lookup: CDR1 LGHNA, CDR2 YSLEER. This CDR3 spans 19 amino acids. Unmatched junction bases numbered 13, after V lost 1 base and J lost 4 bases. Primers for the PCR totalled 60 Vbeta and 13 Jbeta. Profiling relied on immunoSEQ multiplex PCR, and the TCRdb table lists in-frame clones only, not all of them. The table lists approximately 150,000 clones, approximately 67% of them singletons. The entry originates in a study of cytomegalovirus exposure and HLA in healthy donors. The study's findings and limits: As confirmed in vitro, a few CMV-associated chains were specific for CMV antigens. An assumption of roughly uniform sequencing depth across donors underlay the presence/absence analyses. TCR beta V- and J-gene trimming, according to a later analysis, was linked to a missense DCLRE1C variant.

This clonotype originated in a woman aged 55-69 years in good health and CMV-seronegative. This chain uses TRBV4-3 with TRBJ2-3; TRBD2 matches 11 bases. Input material: PBMCs. CDR3 nucleotides: TGCGCCAGCAGCCAAGGATTAGCGGGGGGGCCGAGGATTCCAGATACGCAGTATTTT. As protein: CASSQGLAGGPRIPDTQYF.